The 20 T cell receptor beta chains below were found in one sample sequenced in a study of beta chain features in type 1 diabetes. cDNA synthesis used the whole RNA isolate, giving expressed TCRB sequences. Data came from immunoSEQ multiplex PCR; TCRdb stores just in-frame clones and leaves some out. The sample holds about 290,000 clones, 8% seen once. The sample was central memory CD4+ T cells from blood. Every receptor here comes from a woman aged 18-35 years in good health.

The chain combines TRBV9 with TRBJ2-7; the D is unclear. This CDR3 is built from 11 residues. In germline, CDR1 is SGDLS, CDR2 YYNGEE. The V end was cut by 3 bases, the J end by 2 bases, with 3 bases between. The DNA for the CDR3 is TGTGCCAGCAGCGCTCCCTACGAGCAGTACTTC. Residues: CASSAPYEQYF.

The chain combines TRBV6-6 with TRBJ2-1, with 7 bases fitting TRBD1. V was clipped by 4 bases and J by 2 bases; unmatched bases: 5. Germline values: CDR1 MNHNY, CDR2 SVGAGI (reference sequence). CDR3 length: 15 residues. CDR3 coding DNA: TGTGCCAGCAGTTCGGCCGGGACAGCCTACAATGAGCAGTTCTTC. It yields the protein CASSSAGTAYNEQFF.

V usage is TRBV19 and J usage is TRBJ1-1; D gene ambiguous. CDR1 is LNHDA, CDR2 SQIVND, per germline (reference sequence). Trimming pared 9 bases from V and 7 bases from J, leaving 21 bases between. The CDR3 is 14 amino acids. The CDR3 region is CASSERVGWREAFF. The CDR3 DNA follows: TGTGCCAGCTCAGAGAGAGTGGGCTGGCGTGAAGCTTTCTTT.

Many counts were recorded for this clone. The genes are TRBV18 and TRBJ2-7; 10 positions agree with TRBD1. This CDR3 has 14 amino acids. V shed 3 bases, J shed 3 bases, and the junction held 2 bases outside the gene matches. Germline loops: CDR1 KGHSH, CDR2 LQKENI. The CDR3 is CASSPWTGGYEQYV. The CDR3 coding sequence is TGTGCCAGCTCACCCTGGACAGGGGGCTACGAGCAGTACGTC.

CDR3 sequence: CASSLPSGDGYTF. The DNA for the CDR3 is TGCGCCAGCAGCTTGCCTTCGGGGGATGGCTACACCTTC. The chain has TRBV5-1 and TRBJ1-2; the D gene is possibly TRBD1 (5 bases). The CDR3 contains 13 residues. With 1 base removed from V and 6 bases from J, the gap between germline ends came to 10 bases. Per the germline V gene, CDR1 is SGHRS and CDR2 is YFSETQ.

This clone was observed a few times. The CDR3 sequence is CASSETTGPMRHF. In DNA form, the CDR3 reads TGTGCCAGCTCAGAAACGACAGGGCCTATGAGGCATTTT. V and J are TRBV18 and TRBJ1-5, with 7 bases that match TRBD1. CDR3 length: 13 residues. The germline V gene encodes CDR1 KGHSH and CDR2 LQKENI. V shed 5 bases and J 15 bases; nucleotides not matched to a gene: 13.

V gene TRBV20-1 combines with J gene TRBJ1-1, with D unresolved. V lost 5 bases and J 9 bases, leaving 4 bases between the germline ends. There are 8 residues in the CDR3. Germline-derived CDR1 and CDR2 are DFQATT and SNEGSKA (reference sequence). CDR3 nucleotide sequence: TGCAGTGCTCCCAAAGCTTTCTTT. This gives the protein CSAPKAFF.

The CDR3 here is CASSGYLAGGNNEQFF. The CDR3 DNA reads TGTGCCAGCAGCGGTTATCTAGCGGGGGGAAACAATGAGCAGTTCTTC. The chain joins TRBV7-2 to TRBJ2-1, with TRBD2 matching 11 bases. Per germline, CDR1 SGHTA and CDR2 FQGNSA. The junction had 8 bases not matched to a gene; V was cut back by 5 bases and J by 5 bases. This CDR3 spans 16 amino acids.

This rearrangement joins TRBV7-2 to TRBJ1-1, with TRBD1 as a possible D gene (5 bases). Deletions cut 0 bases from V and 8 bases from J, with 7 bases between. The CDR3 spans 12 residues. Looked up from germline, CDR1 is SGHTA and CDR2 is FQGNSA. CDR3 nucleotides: TGTGCCAGCAGCTTAGCAGGGGAAGAAGCTTTCTTT. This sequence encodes CASSLAGEEAFF.

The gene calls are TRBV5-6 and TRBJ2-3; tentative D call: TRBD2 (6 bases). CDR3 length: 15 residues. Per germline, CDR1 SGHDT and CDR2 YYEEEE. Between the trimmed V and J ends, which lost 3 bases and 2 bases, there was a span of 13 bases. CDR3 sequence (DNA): TGTGCCAGCAGCTCTTTAGCGGAATTCACAGATACGCAGTATTTT. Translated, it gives CASSSLAEFTDTQYF.

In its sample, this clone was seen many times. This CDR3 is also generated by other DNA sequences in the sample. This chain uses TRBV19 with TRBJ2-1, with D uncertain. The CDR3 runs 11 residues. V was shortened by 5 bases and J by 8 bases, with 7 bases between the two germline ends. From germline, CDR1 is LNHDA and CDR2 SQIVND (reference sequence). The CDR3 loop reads CASSRWDEQFF. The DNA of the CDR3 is TGTGCCAGTAGTCGGTGGGATGAGCAGTTCTTC.

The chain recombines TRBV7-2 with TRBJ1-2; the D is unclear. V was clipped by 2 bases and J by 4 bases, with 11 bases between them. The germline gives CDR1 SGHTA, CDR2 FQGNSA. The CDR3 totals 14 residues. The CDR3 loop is CASSLSNSGYGYTF. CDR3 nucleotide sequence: TGTGCCAGCAGCTTAAGTAACAGCGGCTATGGCTACACCTTC.

The CDR3 spells CATGLGPREQYF. The CDR3 coding sequence is TGTGCCACCGGGTTGGGCCCTCGGGAGCAGTACTTC. The chain recombines TRBV15 with TRBJ2-7, with D unclear. Trimming took 8 bases from V and 7 from J, leaving 15 bases between them. Germline V gene lookup returns CDR1 LNHNV and CDR2 YYDKDF (reference sequence). The CDR3 sequence is 12 residues long.

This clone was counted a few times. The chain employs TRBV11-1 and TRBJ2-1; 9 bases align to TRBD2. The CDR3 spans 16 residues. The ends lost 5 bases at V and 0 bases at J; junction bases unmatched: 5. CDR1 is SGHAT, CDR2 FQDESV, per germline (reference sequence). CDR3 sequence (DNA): TGTGCCAGCAGCCAACGCGGGGGGGACTCCTACAATGAGCAGTTCTTC. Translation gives CASSQRGGDSYNEQFF.

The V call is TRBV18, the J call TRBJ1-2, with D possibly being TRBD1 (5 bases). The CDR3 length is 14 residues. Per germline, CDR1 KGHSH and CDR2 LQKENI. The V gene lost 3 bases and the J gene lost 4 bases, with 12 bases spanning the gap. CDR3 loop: CASSPARATYGYTF. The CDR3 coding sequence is TGTGCCAGCTCACCGGCCAGGGCGACCTATGGCTACACCTTC.

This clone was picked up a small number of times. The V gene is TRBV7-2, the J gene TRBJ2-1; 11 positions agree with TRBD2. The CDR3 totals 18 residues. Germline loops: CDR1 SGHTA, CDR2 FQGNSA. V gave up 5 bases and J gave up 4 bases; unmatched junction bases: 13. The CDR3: CASSPRTSGPLRYNEQFF. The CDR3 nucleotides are TGTGCCAGCAGCCCTCGGACTAGCGGGCCCCTTCGGTACAATGAGCAGTTCTTC. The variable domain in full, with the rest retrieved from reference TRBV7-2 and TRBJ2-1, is GAGVSQSPSNKVTEKGKDVELRCDPISGHTALYWYRQSLGQGLEFLIYFQGNSAPDKSGLPSDRFSAERTGGSVSTLTIQRTQQEDSAVYLCASSPRTSGPLRYNEQFFGPGTRLTVL.

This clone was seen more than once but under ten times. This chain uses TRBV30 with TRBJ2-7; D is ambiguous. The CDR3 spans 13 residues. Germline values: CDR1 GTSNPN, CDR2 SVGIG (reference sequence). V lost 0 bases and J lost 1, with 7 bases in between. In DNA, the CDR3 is TGTGCCTGGAGTGTATACGGGTCCTACGAGCAGTACTTC. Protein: CAWSVYGSYEQYF.

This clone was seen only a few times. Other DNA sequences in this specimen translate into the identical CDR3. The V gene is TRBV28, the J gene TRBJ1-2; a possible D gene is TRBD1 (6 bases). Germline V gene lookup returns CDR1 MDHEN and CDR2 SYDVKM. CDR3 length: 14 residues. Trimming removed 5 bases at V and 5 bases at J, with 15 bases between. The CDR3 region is CASSPPTGFYGYTF. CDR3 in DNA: TGTGCCAGCAGTCCTCCAACAGGGTTTTATGGCTACACCTTC.

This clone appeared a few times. The CDR3 loop is CASSRRSEHNEQFF. In nucleotides, the CDR3 is TGTGCCAGTAGTAGGAGATCCGAGCACAATGAGCAGTTCTTC. The gene calls are TRBV19 and TRBJ2-1; D unclear. Germline CDR1 and CDR2: LNHDA and SQIVND (reference sequence). V lost 4 bases, J lost 5 bases, and 12 bases lay in between. The CDR3 is made up of 14 amino acids. Combining the CDR3 with reference TRBV19 and TRBJ2-1 gives the whole variable domain DGGITQSPKYLFRKEGQNVTLSCEQNLNHDAMYWYRQDPGQGLRLIYYSQIVNDFQKGDIAEGYSVSREKKESFPLTVTSAQKNPTAFYLCASSRRSEHNEQFFGPGTRLTVL.

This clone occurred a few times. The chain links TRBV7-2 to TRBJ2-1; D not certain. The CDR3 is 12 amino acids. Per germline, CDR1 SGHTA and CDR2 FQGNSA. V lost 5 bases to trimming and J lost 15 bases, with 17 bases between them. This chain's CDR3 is CASSPLLAYPFF. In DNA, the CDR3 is TGTGCCAGCAGCCCCTTGTTGGCCTACCCGTTCTTC. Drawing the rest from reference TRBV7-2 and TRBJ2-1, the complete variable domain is GAGVSQSPSNKVTEKGKDVELRCDPISGHTALYWYRQSLGQGLEFLIYFQGNSAPDKSGLPSDRFSAERTGGSVSTLTIQRTQQEDSAVYLCASSPLLAYPFFGPGTRLTVL.